The 3 T cell receptor beta chains below come from one sample, sequenced in a study of blood T cells in healthy people across ages. Combining a sample-barcoded 5' primer with a J-beta primer mix, a second PCR ran for roughly 6 to 11 cycles. TCRdb re-derived calls from the 5' RACE reads in MiXCR, one entry per CDR3 protein. The repertoire includes approximately 600,000 distinct CDR3 sequences, under 65% of them detected once, and over 30% sits in the top ten. Sequencing input: blood. The receptors derive from a man aged 60 to 75 in good health.

V and J are TRBV2 and TRBJ2-6; D tentatively fits TRBD1 or TRBD2 (5 bases each). Trimming took 7 bases from V and 0 from J, leaving 13 bases between them. Germline-derived CDR1 and CDR2 are SNHLY and FYNNEI. The CDR3 spans 16 residues. CDR3 bases: TGTGCCAGCACAGGGAGCCCCAGCTCTGGGGCCAACGTCCTGACTTTC. It codes for CASTGSPSSGANVLTF.

The genes are TRBV6-2 or TRBV6-3 and TRBJ1-5; D remains ambiguous. V was shortened by 0 bases and J by 9 bases, with 3 bases between the two germline ends. CDR3 length: 11 residues. Germline lookup yields CDR1 MNHEY and CDR2 SVGEGT. CDR3 DNA: TGTGCCAGCAGTTACTCTGGGCCCCAGCATTTT. It is translated as CASSYSGPQHF.

V and J are TRBV13 and TRBJ2-5; no definite D call. Germline V gene lookup returns CDR1 PRHDT and CDR2 FYEKMQ (reference sequence). V shed 0 bases and J shed 5 bases, with 4 bases lying between them. This CDR3 is built from 12 residues. CDR3 nucleotide sequence: TGTGCCAGCAGCTTAGGTTTTGAGACCCAGTACTTC. As protein: CASSLGFETQYF.